This TCR beta chain stems from a study of beta chain features in type 1 diabetes. Germline lookup yields CDR1 LGHNA and CDR2 YNFKEQ. This CDR3 is built from 15 residues. Trimming shortened V by 4 bases and J by 0 bases, and 10 bases separated the two germline ends. Every bit of the isolated RNA underwent reverse transcription, so sequencing read expressed TCRB transcripts. Sequenced by immunoSEQ multiplex PCR; TCRdb stores in-frame clones only, minus some. The data show 250,000 to 400,000 clones, about 15% seen once. Worth noting for this clone: What it binds is not known.

Study-wide results and limits: Patients' naive, central memory and Treg TCRB repertoires seemed closer to one another than those of healthy donors. Lower insertion and higher deletion counts appeared at VDJ junctions in type 1 diabetes patients.

The chain employs TRBV4-2 and TRBJ2-1; D gene ambiguous. Material for sequencing was central memory CD4+ T cells from blood. The receptor comes from a man aged 25 to 45 in good health. DNA for the CDR3: TGTGCCAGCAGCCCTACCCGGAGCTCCTACAATGAGCAGTTCTTC. Amino acids: CASSPTRSSYNEQFF.